The present T cell receptor beta chain was sequenced within a study of blood T cell repertoires in COVID-19. At the level of the study: The samples span acute and convalescent COVID-19 from the United States, Italy and Spain. PBMCs, B-cell-depleted T cells, or T cells provided the cDNA or gDNA that made up the material.

Per the authors' pipeline: Reference gene primer amplification gave estimated nucleated cell counts. The assay was immunoSEQ multiplex PCR, and TCRdb's table has in-frame clones only and misses some. The D gene and trimming were derived from the DNA, and the V and J assignments and clone size from that table. This sample has over 90,000 clones; nearly 85% occur once, and the top ten carry 13%. The CDR3 totals 13 residues. V lost 4 bases to trimming and J lost 4 bases, with 12 bases between them. Germline CDR1 SQVTM, CDR2 ANQGSEA. What was sequenced was peripheral blood. V gene TRBV29-1 combines with J gene TRBJ2-3; maybe TRBD2 (6 bases). The TCR sequence derives from a human donor in a cohort sampled during active or convalescent COVID-19. CDR3 sequence reads: CSVVWRGADTQYF. In DNA form, the CDR3 reads TGCAGCGTTGTGTGGCGGGGTGCAGATACGCAGTATTTT.